The 29 T cell receptor beta chains reported below all come from one sample, sequenced in a study of shared clonotypes between healthy human individuals. Positively selected for CCR7, the CD45RO-negative cells used as naive CD8 cells excluded terminally differentiated effector memory CD45RA+ cells. Sequencing was performed with immunoSEQ multiplex PCR; in TCRdb, only in-frame clones are kept and a portion is missing. Altogether under 700,000 clones are present, 85% to 95% being singletons, with the ten largest covering over 0.09%. Sample: naive CD8+ T cells sorted from blood. All receptors derive from a young woman in good health.

The V and J genes are TRBV28 and TRBJ2-2; D is undetermined. This CDR3 spans 15 amino acids. The ends were cut back, 4 bases at V and 5 bases at J, with 14 bases in the middle. Germline V gene data show CDR1 as MDHEN and CDR2 as SYDVKM. For the CDR3, the DNA is TGTGCCAGCAGTTCCCCCGAGCGTTGGACCGGGGAGCTGTTTTTT. This sequence encodes CASSSPERWTGELFF.

The CDR3 loop is CASSLQGTHYEQYF. CDR3 bases: TGTGCCAGCAGTTTACAGGGGACCCACTACGAGCAGTACTTC. V usage is TRBV28 and J usage is TRBJ2-7, with D possibly TRBD1 on 6 matching bases. The CDR3 loop spans 14 amino acids. The V end was cut by 2 bases, the J end by 3 bases, with 11 bases between. The germline gives CDR1 MDHEN, CDR2 SYDVKM.

The gene calls are TRBV5-6 and TRBJ1-2, with 7 positions matching TRBD1. The germline CDR1 and CDR2 sequences are SGHDT and YYEEEE. Trimming cost V 3 bases and J 5 bases; bases outside gene matches: 7. CDR3 size: 14 residues. The CDR3 coding sequence is TGTGCCAGCAGCTCCGGGACAGAGATTTATGGCTACACCTTC. Translated: CASSSGTEIYGYTF.

V and J are TRBV27 and TRBJ2-7; 9 bases map to TRBD2. V lost 4 bases and J lost 7; bases outside the gene matches: 11. Germline assignment: CDR1 MNHEY and CDR2 SMNVEV (reference sequence). The CDR3 is 15 amino acids. As DNA, the CDR3 is TGTGCCAGCAGTTCCCGGTTAGCGGGAGTGCAAGAGCAGTACTTC. It codes for CASSSRLAGVQEQYF.

The chain uses TRBV10-3 and TRBJ2-1; D not certain. Germline CDR1 ENHRY, CDR2 SYGVKD. The CDR3 spans 13 residues. V lost 2 bases and J 8 bases, leaving 10 bases between the germline ends. CDR3 region: CAISERGRDEQFF. The CDR3 nucleotides are TGTGCCATCAGTGAGAGAGGTAGGGATGAGCAGTTCTTC.

The chain has TRBV2 and TRBJ2-5; weak D call: TRBD1 (5 bases). V was cut by 6 bases and J by 0 bases, with 20 bases left in between. This CDR3 comprises 17 residues. Germline V gene data show CDR1 as SNHLY and CDR2 as FYNNEI. The CDR3: CASSRELGEFYQETQYF. CDR3 coding DNA: TGTGCCAGCAGCAGGGAATTAGGGGAATTCTACCAAGAGACCCAGTACTTC.

The J gene is TRBJ1-3, the V gene TRBV28, with D possibly TRBD1 on 6 matching bases. Germline-derived CDR1 and CDR2 are MDHEN and SYDVKM. CDR3 length: 18 amino acids. The V gene lost 1 base and the J gene lost 0 bases, with 16 bases spanning the gap. This chain's CDR3 is CASSLSRQAPLSGNTIYF. CDR3 sequence (DNA): TGTGCCAGCAGTTTATCGCGACAGGCCCCCCTCTCTGGAAACACCATATATTTT.

The chain uses TRBV6-1 and TRBJ1-2; D is undetermined. The germline V gene encodes CDR1 MNHNS and CDR2 SASEGT. Between the trimmed V and J ends, which lost 7 bases and 4 bases, there was a span of 19 bases. This CDR3 has 15 residues. The CDR3: CASMGISGSIYGYTF. In DNA form, the CDR3 reads TGTGCCAGCATGGGAATCTCTGGGAGTATCTATGGCTACACCTTC.

The V and J genes are TRBV25-1 and TRBJ2-3; 10 nucleotides align to TRBD1. V trimming: 3 bases; J trimming: 4 bases; junction bases outside the gene matches: 10. The CDR3 has 17 amino acids. The V gene's germline CDR1 is MGHDK and CDR2 SYGVNS. The CDR3 loop reads CASSDYPGTGVPDTQYF. The CDR3 coding sequence is TGTGCCAGCAGTGATTACCCCGGGACAGGGGTACCAGATACGCAGTATTTT.

This chain uses TRBV21-1 with TRBJ2-1; no check of the table's D call, TRBD1, against the DNA was made. TRBV21-1 is termed a pseudogene. This CDR3 spans 16 amino acids. CDR3 sequence reads: CASSNGRTGRVNEQFF. The CDR3 DNA sequence: TGTGCCAGCAGCAACGGTAGGACAGGCCGGGTCAATGAGCAGTTCTTC.

Only one count was recorded for this clone. This chain uses TRBV6-6 with TRBJ1-1; D is perhaps TRBD1 (5 bases). This CDR3 region has 12 residues. CDR1 and CDR2 from the germline V gene are MNHNY and SVGAGI (reference sequence). V dropped 7 bases and J dropped 10 bases, with 16 bases sitting between them. The CDR3 nucleotides are TGTGCCAGCAAAGGGGACGAGAGGGCAGCTTTCTTT. This codes for CASKGDERAAFF.

The V call is TRBV7-9, the J call TRBJ2-3, with D perhaps given as TRBD1 or TRBD2 (5 bases each). The germline V gene encodes CDR1 SEHNR and CDR2 FQNEAQ (reference sequence). The CDR3 length is 16 residues. V was clipped by 5 bases and J by 4 bases, with 19 bases between them. The CDR3 sequence: CASSLGLSVGADTQYF. The CDR3, as DNA: TGTGCCAGCAGCCTGGGGCTCAGCGTCGGGGCAGATACGCAGTATTTT.

The chain combines TRBV19 with TRBJ1-1, with D possibly TRBD1 on 6 matching bases. The V end lost 3 bases, the J end lost 6 bases, and 14 bases lay between the germline ends. CDR1 is LNHDA and CDR2 is SQIVND in the germline V gene (reference sequence). The CDR3 is 14 residues long. The CDR3 here is CASSILPGVAEAFF. CDR3 coding DNA: TGTGCCAGTAGTATCCTTCCAGGGGTCGCTGAAGCTTTCTTT.

The chain carries TRBV5-6 and TRBJ2-2; D is uncertain. There are 15 residues in the CDR3. V dropped 0 bases and J dropped 7 bases, with 13 bases sitting between them. Germline V gives CDR1 SGHDT, CDR2 YYEEEE. The CDR3 spells CASSLEVTNGGELFF. The CDR3 DNA reads TGTGCCAGCAGCTTGGAGGTTACGAATGGCGGGGAGCTGTTTTTT.

A single count supports this clone. The chain combines TRBV10-2 with TRBJ2-7; no definite D call. Germline-derived CDR1 and CDR2 are WSHSY and SAAADI. The V end was cut by 6 bases, the J end by 0 bases, with 15 bases between. This CDR3 has 15 residues. The CDR3: CASSLLFQPSYEQYF. CDR3 sequence (DNA): TGCGCCAGCAGCCTGCTGTTCCAACCCTCCTACGAGCAGTACTTC.

V usage is TRBV7-9 and J usage is TRBJ2-5; 8 bases are shared with TRBD2. V was pared by 4 bases and J by 1 base, with 2 bases of the junction left unmatched. The CDR3 spans 14 residues. Germline CDR1 reads SEHNR; CDR2 reads FQNEAQ (reference sequence). As DNA, the CDR3 is TGTGCCAGCAGCTCGACTAGCGCCCAAGAGACCCAGTACTTC. Its protein is CASSSTSAQETQYF.

This chain links TRBV19 with TRBJ1-4; D gene uncertain. With 5 bases removed from V and 7 bases from J, the gap between germline ends came to 29 bases. The CDR3 covers 19 residues. Looked up from germline, CDR1 is LNHDA and CDR2 is SQIVND (reference sequence). CDR3 bases: TGTGCCAGTAGTTTGTTTCCGGCCTCCGGGGTCTGGTTGGGTGAAAAACTGTTTTTT. Protein sequence: CASSLFPASGVWLGEKLFF.

V gene TRBV2 combines with J gene TRBJ2-5; 7 bases line up with TRBD2. The J call may be wrong; the DNA end is better matched by TRBJ2-7. The CDR3 consists of 16 residues. Looked up from germline, CDR1 is SNHLY and CDR2 is FYNNEI. CDR3 amino acids: CASSASSSGDSYEQYF. DNA for the CDR3: TGTGCCAGCAGTGCTTCCTCCAGCGGGGACTCCTACGAGCAGTACTTC.

Of note for this clone: Other DNA sequences from this sample encode an identical CDR3 as well. The chain carries TRBV27 and TRBJ1-5; D is undetermined. Germline CDR1 is MNHEY and CDR2 is SMNVEV (reference sequence). CDR3 length: 12 amino acids. V gave up 3 bases and J gave up 3 bases, with 3 bases separating them. The CDR3 protein is CASSFPNQPQHF. The CDR3 nucleotides are TGTGCCAGCAGTTTCCCCAATCAGCCCCAGCATTTT.

This clone was recorded only once. The rearrangement links TRBV5-6 to TRBJ2-1; perhaps TRBD1 as D (6 bases). The CDR3 consists of 17 residues. Germline V gives CDR1 SGHDT, CDR2 YYEEEE. Trimming removed 4 bases from V and 5 bases from J, with 22 bases in between. The CDR3 protein is CASSLPYPGASHNEQFF. CDR3 DNA: TGTGCCAGCAGCCTTCCTTACCCAGGGGCGTCCCACAATGAGCAGTTCTTC.

V gene TRBV7-8 combines with J gene TRBJ2-7; 7 nucleotides agree with TRBD1. With V trimmed by 6 bases and J by 3 bases, 11 bases remained unmatched. CDR1 is SGHVS and CDR2 is FQNEAQ in the germline V gene. The CDR3 extends over 15 amino acids. The CDR3 loop is CASSPGTASFYEQYF. In DNA, the CDR3 is TGTGCCAGCAGTCCCGGGACAGCTTCTTTCTACGAGCAGTACTTC.

The J gene is TRBJ1-6, the V gene TRBV2; tentative D call: TRBD1 (6 bases). V was shortened by 5 bases and J by 10 bases, with 12 bases between the two germline ends. Germline lookup yields CDR1 SNHLY and CDR2 FYNNEI. The CDR3 has 13 amino acids. CDR3 coding DNA: TGTGCCAGCAGTCGTACAGGGAACTCACCCCTCCACTTT. As protein: CASSRTGNSPLHF. Full variable domain (rest looked up from reference TRBV2 and TRBJ1-6): EPEVTQTPSHQVTQMGQEVILRCVPISNHLYFYWYRQILGQKVEFLVSFYNNEISEKSEIFDDQFSVERPDGSNFTLKIRSTKLEDSAMYFCASSRTGNSPLHFGNGTRLTVT.

In the case of this clone: The same CDR3 also results from other DNA sequences found in this sample. The chain combines TRBV28 with TRBJ1-5; D not resolved. V gave up 2 bases and J gave up 3 bases, with 8 bases separating them. Looked up from germline, CDR1 is MDHEN and CDR2 is SYDVKM. The CDR3 has 14 residues. Here the CDR3 DNA reads TGTGCCAGCAGTTTAAGCGGCAACAATCAGCCCCAGCATTTT. This codes for CASSLSGNNQPQHF. The full variable domain, with the rest looked up from reference TRBV28 and TRBJ1-5, is DVKVTQSSRYLVKRTGEKVFLECVQDMDHENMFWYRQDPGLGLRLIYFSYDVKMKEKGDIPEGYSVSREKKERFSLILESASTNQTSMYLCASSLSGNNQPQHFGDGTRLSIL.

Details on this clone: This sample also contains other DNA sequences that code for the same CDR3. This sequence joins TRBV27 and TRBJ1-2; 9 nucleotides line up with TRBD1. There are 13 residues in the CDR3. Per the germline V gene, CDR1 is MNHEY and CDR2 is SMNVEV (reference sequence). Trimming removed 5 bases from V and 7 bases from J; junction bases left unmatched: 5. DNA of the CDR3: TGTGCCAGCAGTCCAGGGACAGGGTTTGGCTACACCTTC. Its protein is CASSPGTGFGYTF.

The V and J genes are TRBV10-2 and TRBJ2-1; TRBD2 aligns across 11 bases. Germline V lookup: CDR1 WSHSY, CDR2 SAAADI. V lost 7 bases to trimming and J lost 7 bases; unmatched junction nucleotides: 9. The CDR3 is 15 residues long. The CDR3 nucleotides read TGCGCCAGCATACACGGGACTAGCGGCAGTAATGAGCAGTTCTTC. Translating it yields CASIHGTSGSNEQFF.

The chain uses TRBV28 and TRBJ1-1; D call uncertain. V was shortened by 2 bases and J by 6 bases, with 16 bases between the two germline ends. Germline CDR1 and CDR2: MDHEN and SYDVKM. The CDR3 contains 15 residues. CDR3 in amino acids: CASSLGSSFPPEAFF. Written as DNA, the CDR3 is TGTGCCAGCAGTTTAGGGTCATCCTTCCCCCCTGAAGCTTTCTTT.

The chain joins TRBV29-1 to TRBJ2-1; possibly TRBD2 for D (5 bases). Trimming cost V 4 bases and J 4 bases, with 5 bases left between them. CDR1 and CDR2 from the germline V gene are SQVTM and ANQGSEA. There are 11 residues in the CDR3. CDR3 sequence (DNA): TGCAGCGTTGGCGGGTACAATGAGCAGTTCTTC. Amino acid sequence: CSVGGYNEQFF.

The rearrangement uses TRBV5-5 and TRBJ2-7; no reliable D call. This CDR3 is 17 amino acids long. The V gene's germline CDR1 is SGHKS and CDR2 YYEKEE (reference sequence). Trimming pared 0 bases from V and 2 bases from J, leaving 18 bases between. The CDR3 nucleotides are TGTGCCAGCAGCTTGGTATACGGCGGCGGATTGCCCTACGAGCAGTACTTC. It codes for CASSLVYGGGLPYEQYF.

This chain connects TRBV4-1 to TRBJ2-5, with 12 bases aligning to TRBD2. The tail of the sequence fits TRBJ2-7 better, so the J call may be wrong. The germline V gene encodes CDR1 MGHRA and CDR2 YSYEKL. The CDR3 spans 16 residues. CDR3 region: CASSQFLAGGPAEQYF. Written as DNA, the CDR3 is TGCGCCAGCAGCCAATTCCTAGCGGGAGGGCCGGCCGAGCAGTACTTC.